These 21 T cell receptor beta chains originate from one sample sequenced in a study of identical twins. TCRdb reanalysed the 5' RACE reads using MiXCR and keeps one entry per CDR3 protein. In the table there are just over 450,000 distinct CDR3 sequences, 12% to 15% of which are singletons. This sample was also put to use in a study of yellow fever vaccine responses in identical twins.

The sequencing sample was made of CD4+ T cells sorted from blood. The receptors originated from a woman younger than 35 in good health.

The rearrangement joins TRBV7-9 to TRBJ2-1; D is unresolved. Trimming cost V 4 bases and J 8 bases, with 12 bases left between them. The CDR3 is made up of 13 amino acids. CDR1 and CDR2 (germline): SEHNR, FQNEAQ (reference sequence). The CDR3: CASSSPAWDEQFF. DNA of the CDR3: TGTGCCAGCAGCTCCCCGGCCTGGGATGAGCAGTTCTTC. The full variable domain, rest sourced from reference TRBV7-9 and TRBJ2-1, is DTGVSQNPRHKITKRGQNVTFRCDPISEHNRLYWYRQTLGQGPEFLTYFQNEAQLEKSRLLSDRFSAERPKGSFSTLEIQRTEQGDSAMYLCASSSPAWDEQFFGPGTRLTVL.

This clonotype was seen a handful of times. The rearrangement links TRBV9 to TRBJ2-3; the D is unclear. Trimming pared 0 bases from V and 5 bases from J, leaving 13 bases between. The CDR3 has 15 residues. The germline CDR1 and CDR2 sequences are SGDLS and YYNGEE. The CDR3 sequence: CASSVEVTPQDTQYF. In DNA, the CDR3 is TGTGCCAGCAGCGTAGAGGTGACACCCCAAGATACGCAGTATTTT.

This clonotype was counted only a few times. The chain recombines TRBV15 with TRBJ2-1, with 7 bases lining up with TRBD2. The J segment lost 4 bases and the V segment lost 5 bases, leaving 5 bases of the junction unmatched. There are 14 residues in the CDR3. CDR1 and CDR2 from the germline V gene are LNHNV and YYDKDF (reference sequence). CDR3 DNA: TGTGCCACCAGCGGTGGGAGGGTTTACAATGAGCAGTTCTTC. As protein: CATSGGRVYNEQFF.

The chain is built from TRBV6-5 and TRBJ2-3; D is perhaps TRBD2 (6 bases). Germline CDR1 MNHEY, CDR2 SVGAGI. V was clipped by 2 bases and J by 2 bases, with 14 bases between them. The CDR3 length is 16 residues. CDR3 sequence reads: CASSYGIGGVTDTQYF. Written as DNA, the CDR3 is TGTGCCAGCAGTTACGGAATCGGAGGGGTCACAGATACGCAGTATTTT.

This clonotype was picked up many times. The rearrangement uses TRBV18 and TRBJ1-1, with D unresolved. Germline CDR1 is KGHSH and CDR2 is LQKENI. Trimming took 1 base from V and 2 from J, leaving 14 bases between them. This CDR3 contains 16 residues. CDR3 DNA sequence: TGTGCCAGCTCACCACTACCGAAATCCTATAACACTGAAGCTTTCTTT. Translating gives CASSPLPKSYNTEAFF.

This clonotype has more than one count but fewer than ten. The chain recombines TRBV4-3 with TRBJ1-1, with TRBD1 identical over 9 bases. The CDR3 runs to 15 residues. Looked up from germline, CDR1 is LGHNA and CDR2 is YSLEER. V trimming: 4 bases; J trimming: 2 bases; junction bases outside the gene matches: 5. The CDR3 loop reads CASSRGQGQNTEAFF. The CDR3 DNA reads TGCGCCAGCAGCCGAGGACAGGGGCAAAACACTGAAGCTTTCTTT.

This clonotype was observed a few times. This sequence joins TRBV3-1 and TRBJ2-4; D is ambiguous. This CDR3 is 15 amino acids long. The germline gives CDR1 LGHDT, CDR2 YNNKEL (reference sequence). V dropped 6 bases and J dropped 0 bases, with 12 bases sitting between them. The CDR3 DNA reads TGTGCCAGCAGTTCACGATATTTAGCCAAAAACATTCAGTACTTC. Its translation is CASSSRYLAKNIQYF. Filled out from reference TRBV3-1 and TRBJ2-4, the complete variable domain reads DTAVSQTPKYLVTQMGNDKSIKCEQNLGHDTMYWYKQDSKKFLKIMFSYNNKELIINETVPNRFSPKSPDKAHLNLHINSLELGDSAVYFCASSSRYLAKNIQYFGAGTRLSVL.

The J gene is TRBJ2-1, the V gene TRBV28, with 13 bases fitting TRBD2. Unmatched junction bases numbered 6, after V lost 3 bases and J lost 10 bases. This CDR3 is 15 amino acids long. Germline V CDR1 and CDR2: MDHEN, SYDVKM. DNA of the CDR3: TGTGCCAGCAGTTTTCGCGGACTAGCGGGAGAAGAGCAGTTCTTC. Translated: CASSFRGLAGEEQFF.

This clonotype was counted many times. This chain uses TRBV2 with TRBJ2-5, with D perhaps matching TRBD2 (5 bases). V was shortened by 7 bases and J by 4 bases, with 13 bases between the two germline ends. Germline V CDR1 and CDR2: SNHLY, FYNNEI. The CDR3 sequence is 13 residues long. As DNA, the CDR3 is TGTGCCAGCACCGGGGAAGTGTCAGAGACCCAGTACTTC. It is translated as CASTGEVSETQYF. Drawing the rest from reference TRBV2 and TRBJ2-5, the complete variable domain is EPEVTQTPSHQVTQMGQEVILRCVPISNHLYFYWYRQILGQKVEFLVSFYNNEISEKSEIFDDQFSVERPDGSNFTLKIRSTKLEDSAMYFCASTGEVSETQYFGPGTRLLVL.

In the case of this clonotype: The CDR3 carries no conserved terminal phenylalanine or tryptophan, so it likely arises from a read error. Because the CDR3's place on the DNA is in doubt, the DNA is left out and the CDR3 is given as listed by TCRdb. The chain is built from TRBV15 and TRBJ2-3; no check of the table's D call, TRBD2, against the DNA was made. The CDR3 spans 13 residues, counting both ends. CDR1 is LNHNV, CDR2 YYDKDF, per germline (reference sequence). The CDR3 loop reads CATSTRLGLAGHL.

In this sample, this clonotype turned up a few times. The chain carries TRBV7-8 and TRBJ2-1; perhaps TRBD2 as D (5 bases). Trimming pared 6 bases from V and 7 bases from J, leaving 19 bases between. The CDR3 sequence is 15 residues long. The germline V gene encodes CDR1 SGHVS and CDR2 FQNEAQ. The chain's CDR3 is CASRPNGLIENEQFF. The CDR3 DNA reads as TGTGCCAGCAGACCGAATGGACTGATAGAAAATGAGCAGTTCTTC.

V gene TRBV6-2 or TRBV6-3 combines with J gene TRBJ1-2; D is unclear. The CDR3 contains 15 residues. Deletions cut 0 bases from V and 6 bases from J, with 14 bases between. The germline CDR1 and CDR2 sequences are MNHEY and SVGEGT. The chain's CDR3 is CASSYSRNPVHGYTF. The CDR3 bases are TGTGCCAGCAGTTACTCCCGGAATCCGGTGCATGGCTACACCTTC.

The V call is TRBV11-2, the J call TRBJ2-6; D unresolved. Germline CDR1 SGHAT, CDR2 FQNNGV. The V end was cut by 4 bases, the J end by 0 bases, with 16 bases between. CDR3 length: 18 amino acids. The CDR3: CASSSFTPLYSGANVLTF. As DNA, the CDR3 is TGTGCCAGCAGCTCCTTTACGCCGTTGTACTCTGGGGCCAACGTCCTGACTTTC.

The chain links TRBV4-3 to TRBJ1-2, with a possible D match to TRBD1 (6 bases). The germline V gene has CDR1 LGHNA and CDR2 YSLEER. V gave up 1 base and J gave up 4 bases, with 16 bases separating them. The CDR3 has 16 amino acids. The CDR3 reads CASSQAGHKGGYGYTF. CDR3 DNA: TGCGCCAGCAGCCAAGCGGGACACAAAGGTGGCTATGGCTACACCTTC.

This clonotype was observed a few times. The chain employs TRBV18 and TRBJ2-2; the D gene is possibly TRBD2 (6 bases). The germline V gene has CDR1 KGHSH and CDR2 LQKENI. The V gene lost 3 bases and the J gene lost 0 bases, with 8 bases spanning the gap. CDR3 length equals 15 residues. The CDR3 reads CASSPRETNTGELFF. CDR3 bases: TGTGCCAGCTCACCGCGGGAAACGAACACCGGGGAGCTGTTTTTT.

The CDR3 sequence: CSALASALSYNEQFF. CDR3 DNA: TGCAGTGCCCTGGCTAGCGCCCTTTCCTACAATGAGCAGTTCTTC. The rearrangement links TRBV20-1 to TRBJ2-1; tentative D call: TRBD2 (6 bases). This CDR3 region has 15 residues. Germline V gene lookup returns CDR1 DFQATT and CDR2 SNEGSKA (reference sequence). V gave up 6 bases and J gave up 1 base, with 16 bases separating them.

This clonotype occurred many times. This rearrangement joins TRBV29-1 to TRBJ2-3; TRBD1 matches 7 bases. The CDR3 length is 13 residues. The V gene end was trimmed by 6 bases and the J gene end by 3 bases; junction bases not matched to a gene: 6. The germline V gene has CDR1 SQVTM and CDR2 ANQGSEA. In nucleotides, the CDR3 is TGCAGCGTCTTAGACAGGGCAACAGATACGCAGTATTTT. This encodes CSVLDRATDTQYF.

This clonotype appeared a few times. The gene calls are TRBV4-3 and TRBJ1-1, with D possibly being TRBD1 (6 bases). Trimming left V 3 bases short and J 11 bases short, with 19 bases between. CDR1 is LGHNA and CDR2 is YSLEER in the germline V gene. This CDR3 contains 14 residues. Here the CDR3 reads CASSQVQGADRAFF. CDR3 nucleotides: TGCGCCAGCAGCCAGGTACAGGGCGCCGATCGCGCTTTCTTT.

This clonotype showed up just a few times. This chain links TRBV2 with TRBJ2-1, with a tentative D call TRBD1 (5 bases). From germline, CDR1 is SNHLY and CDR2 FYNNEI. The germline V and J ends were trimmed by 10 bases and 7 bases, with 11 bases remaining between them. The CDR3 covers 11 residues. The CDR3 bases are TGTGCCACCCACGACAGAAATGAGCAGTTCTTC. This codes for CATHDRNEQFF.

A few counts support this clonotype. V usage is TRBV9 and J usage is TRBJ2-3, with D perhaps TRBD2 (6 bases). Germline CDR1 reads SGDLS; CDR2 reads YYNGEE. Trimming took 2 bases from V and 3 from J, leaving 13 bases between them. The CDR3 has 15 residues. DNA of the CDR3: TGTGCCAGCAGCGTGAGAGCTAGCGAAACAGATACGCAGTATTTT. This translates into CASSVRASETDTQYF.

The chain joins TRBV12-3 or TRBV12-4 to TRBJ2-2, with D maybe TRBD1 (6 bases). Trimming pared 4 bases from V and 16 bases from J, leaving 16 bases between. CDR3 size: 12 residues. CDR3 region: CASSSRDGTSFF. The CDR3 DNA follows: TGTGCCAGCAGTTCCAGGGATGGGACATCGTTTTTT.